These T cell receptor beta chains were read from a single sample in a study of T cell repertoires in cytomegalovirus infection. Using its own MiXCR run on the reads, TCRdb lists one record per CDR3 protein. The sample carries more than 150,000 distinct CDR3 sequences, about 30% recorded once. The sequencing sample was made of PBMCs. The receptors shown here come from a human donor in good health (CMV status not recorded). Some clones in this sample may be carry-over from other donors' samples. Both conserved end residues are part of each CDR3. Each record gives: D gene, V gene, CDR3 length, clone size, J gene, CDR3 protein, CDR3 DNA. A D gene is named only where the DNA matches it firmly. Clone size is given for some rows only: seen once, a few or many times, or a class if the clone is expanded.

D gene: TRBD1; V gene: TRBV7-2; CDR3 length: 13; clone size: few; J gene: TRBJ1-2; CDR3 protein: CASSQTGEYGYTF; CDR3 DNA: TGTGCCAGCAGCCAGACAGGGGAGTATGGCTACACCTTC
D gene: NA; V gene: TRBV7-2; CDR3 length: 17; clone size: many; J gene: TRBJ2-7; CDR3 protein: CASSREGGPPVFYEQYF; CDR3 DNA: TGTGCCAGCAGCCGAGAGGGTGGCCCTCCCGTCTTTTACGAGCAGTACTTC
D gene: NA; V gene: TRBV19; CDR3 length: 12; clone size: NA; J gene: TRBJ1-1; CDR3 protein: CASSVPGNWAFF; CDR3 DNA: TGTGCCAGTAGTGTTCCAGGGAATTGGGCTTTCTTT
D gene: NA; V gene: TRBV5-1; CDR3 length: 15; clone size: NA; J gene: TRBJ2-2; CDR3 protein: CASSPQGQNTGELFF; CDR3 DNA: TGCGCCAGCAGCCCCCAGGGACAAAACACCGGGGAGCTGTTTTTT
D gene: NA; V gene: TRBV12-5; CDR3 length: 16; clone size: NA; J gene: TRBJ1-6; CDR3 protein: CASGLVRGRNYSPLHF; CDR3 DNA: TGTGCTAGTGGTTTGGTACGGGGCAGGAACTATTCACCCCTCCACTTT
D gene: NA; V gene: TRBV7-2; CDR3 length: 16; clone size: once; J gene: TRBJ2-2; CDR3 protein: CASSLVTGASTGELFF; CDR3 DNA: TGTGCCAGCAGCTTAGTGACCGGCGCGAGCACCGGGGAGCTGTTTTTT
D gene: TRBD2; V gene: TRBV5-1; CDR3 length: 17; clone size: NA; J gene: TRBJ2-1; CDR3 protein: CASSIGTSGGALDEQFF; CDR3 DNA: TGCGCCAGCAGCATCGGGACTAGCGGGGGGGCCTTGGATGAGCAGTTCTTC
D gene: TRBD2; V gene: TRBV12-3/TRBV12-4; CDR3 length: 13; clone size: NA; J gene: TRBJ2-6; CDR3 protein: CASRRLAAHALTF; CDR3 DNA: TGTGCCAGCAGACGACTAGCGGCGCACGCCCTGACTTTC
D gene: NA; V gene: TRBV7-2; CDR3 length: 15; clone size: many; J gene: TRBJ1-3; CDR3 protein: CASSSDSGAGNTIYF; CDR3 DNA: TGTGCCAGCAGCTCTGACAGTGGGGCTGGAAACACCATATATTTT
D gene: TRBD1; V gene: TRBV29-1; CDR3 length: 13; clone size: NA; J gene: TRBJ1-4; CDR3 protein: CSVRQGAGEKLFF; CDR3 DNA: TGCAGCGTTAGACAGGGGGCAGGTGAAAAACTGTTTTTT
D gene: TRBD1; V gene: TRBV5-5; CDR3 length: 14; clone size: NA; J gene: TRBJ2-1; CDR3 protein: CASTRDSDYNEQFF; CDR3 DNA: TGTGCCAGCACCCGGGACAGCGACTACAATGAGCAGTTCTTC
D gene: TRBD1; V gene: TRBV5-6; CDR3 length: 13; clone size: NA; J gene: TRBJ1-2; CDR3 protein: CASSSPGQGSGTF; CDR3 DNA: TGTGCCAGCAGCTCGCCTGGACAGGGATCCGGCACCTTC
D gene: NA; V gene: TRBV5-1; CDR3 length: 14; clone size: few; J gene: TRBJ1-3; CDR3 protein: CASSSSLNGNTIYF; CDR3 DNA: TGCGCCAGCAGCTCTTCCCTCAACGGAAACACCATATATTTT
D gene: TRBD2; V gene: TRBV11-1; CDR3 length: 17; clone size: NA; J gene: TRBJ2-1; CDR3 protein: CASSFGLAGSTYNEQFF; CDR3 DNA: TGTGCCAGCAGCTTTGGACTAGCGGGGTCTACCTACAATGAGCAGTTCTTC
D gene: NA; V gene: TRBV11-2; CDR3 length: 14; clone size: NA; J gene: TRBJ2-7; CDR3 protein: CASSLVVRAHEQYF; CDR3 DNA: TGTGCCAGCAGCTTAGTTGTCAGAGCCCACGAGCAGTACTTC
D gene: NA; V gene: TRBV19; CDR3 length: 14; clone size: NA; J gene: TRBJ1-6; CDR3 protein: CASSNEGRNSPLHF; CDR3 DNA: TGTGCCAGTAGTAATGAGGGCCGGAATTCACCCCTCCACTTT
D gene: TRBD2; V gene: TRBV4-1; CDR3 length: 15; clone size: NA; J gene: TRBJ2-5; CDR3 protein: CASSFGLAGVETQYF; CDR3 DNA: TGCGCCAGCAGCTTCGGACTAGCGGGGGTGGAGACCCAGTACTTC
D gene: TRBD1; V gene: TRBV29-1; CDR3 length: 14; clone size: NA; J gene: TRBJ2-3; CDR3 protein: CSVQGQGFTDTQYF; CDR3 DNA: TGCAGCGTTCAGGGACAGGGATTCACAGATACGCAGTATTTT
D gene: NA; V gene: TRBV20-1; CDR3 length: 14; clone size: NA; J gene: TRBJ1-1; CDR3 protein: CSARRSYGGTEAFF; CDR3 DNA: TGCAGTGCTAGACGTAGTTATGGGGGCACTGAAGCTTTCTTT
D gene: NA; V gene: TRBV7-2; CDR3 length: 13; clone size: NA; J gene: TRBJ2-3; CDR3 protein: CASSHGGTDTQYF; CDR3 DNA: TGTGCCAGCAGCCACGGGGGCACAGATACGCAGTATTTT
D gene: TRBD1; V gene: TRBV2; CDR3 length: 17; clone size: few; J gene: TRBJ1-5; CDR3 protein: CASSEFDTGGNDQPQHF; CDR3 DNA: TGTGCCAGCAGTGAATTTGACACAGGGGGCAATGATCAGCCCCAGCATTTT
D gene: TRBD2; V gene: TRBV7-2; CDR3 length: 14; clone size: many; J gene: TRBJ2-3; CDR3 protein: CASSGGGAPDTQYF; CDR3 DNA: TGTGCCAGCAGCGGCGGGGGGGCCCCAGATACGCAGTATTTT
D gene: TRBD1; V gene: TRBV6-2/TRBV6-3; CDR3 length: 15; clone size: few; J gene: TRBJ2-7; CDR3 protein: CASNPPGQGGTGQYF; CDR3 DNA: TGTGCCAGCAACCCTCCGGGACAGGGCGGCACAGGGCAGTACTTC
D gene: NA; V gene: TRBV15; CDR3 length: 15; clone size: few; J gene: TRBJ1-3; CDR3 protein: CATSFDGGSGNTIYF; CDR3 DNA: TGTGCCACCAGCTTCGACGGTGGCTCTGGAAACACCATATATTTT
D gene: NA; V gene: TRBV7-2; CDR3 length: 16; clone size: many; J gene: TRBJ2-4; CDR3 protein: CASSPRFPEAKNIQYF; CDR3 DNA: TGTGCCAGCAGCCCCCGATTTCCGGAGGCCAAAAACATTCAGTACTTC
D gene: TRBD2; V gene: TRBV29-1; CDR3 length: 15; clone size: many; J gene: TRBJ2-1; CDR3 protein: CSVEDSGGGINEQFF; CDR3 DNA: TGCAGCGTTGAAGATTCCGGGGGGGGCATTAATGAGCAGTTCTTC
D gene: TRBD1; V gene: TRBV7-2; CDR3 length: 14; clone size: NA; J gene: TRBJ1-2; CDR3 protein: CASSPTTGDYGYTF; CDR3 DNA: TGTGCCAGCAGCCCCACGACAGGGGACTATGGCTACACCTTC
D gene: TRBD1; V gene: TRBV29-1; CDR3 length: 12; clone size: NA; J gene: TRBJ2-2; CDR3 protein: CSADRGTGELFF; CDR3 DNA: TGCAGCGCGGACAGGGGGACCGGGGAGCTGTTTTTT
D gene: NA; V gene: TRBV6-2/TRBV6-3; CDR3 length: 14; clone size: many; J gene: TRBJ2-3; CDR3 protein: CASSYSGPRNTQYF; CDR3 DNA: TGTGCCAGCAGTTACTCCGGCCCCCGGAATACGCAGTATTTT
D gene: TRBD1; V gene: TRBV12-3/TRBV12-4; CDR3 length: 16; clone size: NA; J gene: TRBJ1-5; CDR3 protein: CASSNDRGSGNQPQHF; CDR3 DNA: TGTGCCAGCAGTAATGACAGGGGTTCAGGCAATCAGCCCCAGCATTTT
D gene: NA; V gene: TRBV11-2; CDR3 length: 12; clone size: NA; J gene: TRBJ2-2; CDR3 protein: CASSPWGGELFF; CDR3 DNA: TGTGCCAGCAGCCCTTGGGGGGGGGAGCTGTTTTTT
D gene: NA; V gene: TRBV5-4; CDR3 length: 16; clone size: NA; J gene: TRBJ2-3; CDR3 protein: CASSHGLNRASDTQYF; CDR3 DNA: TGTGCCAGCAGCCATGGACTGAACAGGGCTTCAGATACGCAGTATTTT
D gene: TRBD1; V gene: TRBV6-8; CDR3 length: 14; clone size: NA; J gene: TRBJ2-7; CDR3 protein: CASARGTGEGDQYF; CDR3 DNA: TGTGCCAGTGCTCGTGGGACAGGGGAGGGGGATCAGTACTTC
D gene: TRBD1; V gene: TRBV11-2; CDR3 length: 16; clone size: NA; J gene: TRBJ1-1; CDR3 protein: CASSRGTGYMNTEAFF; CDR3 DNA: TGTGCCAGCAGTCGCGGGACAGGGTACATGAACACTGAAGCTTTCTTT
D gene: NA; V gene: TRBV12-5; CDR3 length: 14; clone size: NA; J gene: TRBJ1-2; CDR3 protein: CASGPRSDAGDYTF; CDR3 DNA: TGTGCTAGTGGCCCCCGGTCGGACGCTGGTGACTACACCTTC
D gene: TRBD1; V gene: TRBV7-9; CDR3 length: 12; clone size: NA; J gene: TRBJ1-1; CDR3 protein: CASSVTGPEAFF; CDR3 DNA: TGTGCCAGCAGCGTGACAGGGCCTGAAGCTTTCTTT
D gene: NA; V gene: TRBV7-2; CDR3 length: 14; clone size: many; J gene: TRBJ2-7; CDR3 protein: CASSFQGGIYEQYF; CDR3 DNA: TGTGCCAGCAGCTTCCAGGGGGGGATCTACGAGCAGTACTTC
D gene: NA; V gene: TRBV7-2; CDR3 length: 16; clone size: NA; J gene: TRBJ2-7; CDR3 protein: CASSLLGGGKRYEQYF; CDR3 DNA: TGTGCCAGCAGCTTATTGGGTGGGGGGAAGAGGTACGAGCAGTACTTC
D gene: TRBD1; V gene: TRBV7-9; CDR3 length: 15; clone size: NA; J gene: TRBJ2-5; CDR3 protein: CASSLVTGGAETQYF; CDR3 DNA: TGTGCCAGCAGCTTAGTGACAGGGGGCGCAGAGACCCAGTACTTC
D gene: TRBD1; V gene: TRBV2; CDR3 length: 13; clone size: NA; J gene: TRBJ1-2; CDR3 protein: CASRLDREGGYTF; CDR3 DNA: TGTGCCAGCAGATTAGACAGGGAAGGTGGCTACACCTTC
D gene: TRBD1; V gene: TRBV7-7; CDR3 length: 14; clone size: NA; J gene: TRBJ2-1; CDR3 protein: CASSLQGAYNEQFF; CDR3 DNA: TGTGCTAGCAGCTTACAGGGGGCCTACAATGAGCAGTTCTTC
D gene: NA; V gene: TRBV7-2; CDR3 length: 12; clone size: many; J gene: TRBJ1-4; CDR3 protein: CASSLYSGELFF; CDR3 DNA: TGTGCCAGCAGCTTATACAGCGGCGAACTGTTTTTT
D gene: NA; V gene: TRBV6-2/TRBV6-3; CDR3 length: 14; clone size: many; J gene: TRBJ2-1; CDR3 protein: CASSPVGFGNEQFF; CDR3 DNA: TGTGCCAGCAGCCCGGTGGGATTTGGTAATGAGCAGTTCTTC
D gene: TRBD2; V gene: TRBV5-6; CDR3 length: 19; clone size: NA; J gene: TRBJ2-3; CDR3 protein: CASISLAGGSPGGTDTQYF; CDR3 DNA: TGTGCCAGCATCTCGCTAGCGGGGGGCTCTCCCGGGGGCACAGATACGCAGTATTTT
D gene: TRBD1; V gene: TRBV11-2; CDR3 length: 15; clone size: NA; J gene: TRBJ2-7; CDR3 protein: CASSLEATGVYEQYF; CDR3 DNA: TGTGCCAGCAGCTTAGAAGCGACAGGGGTTTACGAGCAGTACTTC
D gene: NA; V gene: TRBV2; CDR3 length: 14; clone size: few; J gene: TRBJ1-1; CDR3 protein: CASSELGGDTEAFF; CDR3 DNA: TGTGCCAGCAGTGAACTCGGGGGTGACACTGAAGCTTTCTTT
D gene: NA; V gene: TRBV4-3; CDR3 length: 17; clone size: once; J gene: TRBJ1-4; CDR3 protein: CASSQVRGYAANEKLFF; CDR3 DNA: TGCGCCAGCAGCCAAGTTAGGGGGTACGCGGCTAATGAAAAACTGTTTTTT
D gene: TRBD2; V gene: TRBV14; CDR3 length: 16; clone size: NA; J gene: TRBJ2-1; CDR3 protein: CASSPLGGTPYNEQFF; CDR3 DNA: TGTGCCAGCAGCCCCCTGGGGGGGACTCCCTACAATGAGCAGTTCTTC
D gene: NA; V gene: TRBV12-3/TRBV12-4; CDR3 length: 13; clone size: NA; J gene: TRBJ2-7; CDR3 protein: CASSRDSPGEQYF; CDR3 DNA: TGTGCCAGCAGTCGGGACTCGCCCGGGGAGCAGTACTTC
D gene: TRBD1; V gene: TRBV11-3; CDR3 length: 15; clone size: once; J gene: TRBJ2-1; CDR3 protein: CASSSGQGWYNEQFF; CDR3 DNA: TGTGCCAGCAGCTCGGGACAGGGATGGTACAATGAGCAGTTCTTC
D gene: NA; V gene: TRBV28; CDR3 length: 10; clone size: NA; J gene: TRBJ1-3; CDR3 protein: CASGRDTIYF; CDR3 DNA: TGTGCCAGCGGCCGGGACACCATATATTTT
D gene: TRBD1; V gene: TRBV24-1; CDR3 length: 14; clone size: NA; J gene: TRBJ2-1; CDR3 protein: CATSDGDRVNEQFF; CDR3 DNA: TGTGCCACCAGTGATGGGGACAGGGTCAATGAGCAGTTCTTC
D gene: NA; V gene: TRBV6-6; CDR3 length: 14; clone size: NA; J gene: TRBJ2-3; CDR3 protein: CASSYSVFTDTQYF; CDR3 DNA: TGTGCCAGCAGTTACTCGGTCTTCACAGATACGCAGTATTTT
D gene: NA; V gene: TRBV12-5; CDR3 length: 12; clone size: NA; J gene: TRBJ1-2; CDR3 protein: CASGLLQAGYTF; CDR3 DNA: TGTGCTAGTGGTTTGCTACAGGCGGGCTACACCTTC
D gene: NA; V gene: TRBV2; CDR3 length: 13; clone size: NA; J gene: TRBJ2-3; CDR3 protein: CASTLSSTDTQYF; CDR3 DNA: TGTGCCAGCACCCTTTCTAGCACAGATACGCAGTATTTT
D gene: NA; V gene: TRBV7-2; CDR3 length: 16; clone size: many; J gene: TRBJ1-6; CDR3 protein: CASSLAIGLRGSPLHF; CDR3 DNA: TGTGCCAGCAGCTTAGCGATTGGGTTGCGGGGCTCACCCCTCCACTTT